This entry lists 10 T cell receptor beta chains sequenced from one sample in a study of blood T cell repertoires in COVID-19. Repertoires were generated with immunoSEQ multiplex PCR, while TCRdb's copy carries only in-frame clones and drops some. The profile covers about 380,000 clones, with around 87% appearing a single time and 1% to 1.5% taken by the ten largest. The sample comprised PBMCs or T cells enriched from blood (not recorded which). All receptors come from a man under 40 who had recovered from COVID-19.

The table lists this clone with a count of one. The CDR3 bases are TGTGCCAGCAGCTTAGTGGGGACAGGGCCCGGGACAGATACGCAGTATTTT. Its translation: CASSLVGTGPGTDTQYF. The chain is built from TRBV7-8 and TRBJ2-3; TRBD1 aligns across 9 bases. Germline V CDR1 and CDR2: SGHVS, FQNEAQ. Unmatched junction bases numbered 8, after V lost 1 base and J lost 3 bases. CDR3 length: 17 residues. Filled out from reference TRBV7-8 and TRBJ2-3, the complete variable domain reads GAGVSQSPRYKVAKRGQDVALRCDPISGHVSLFWYQQALGQGPEFLTYFQNEAQLDKSGLPSDRFFAERPEGSVSTLKIQRTQQEDSAVYLCASSLVGTGPGTDTQYFGPGTRLTVL.

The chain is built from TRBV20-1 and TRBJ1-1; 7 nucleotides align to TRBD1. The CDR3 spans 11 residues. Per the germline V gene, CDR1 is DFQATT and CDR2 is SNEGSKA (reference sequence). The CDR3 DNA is TGCAGGACAGGGATGAGCACTGAAGCTTTCTTT. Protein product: CRTGMSTEAFF.

In DNA, the CDR3 is TGTGCCAGCTCACCGTACAGAGCCGCGAACACCGGGGAGCTGTTTTTT. This codes for CASSPYRAANTGELFF. The chain combines TRBV18 with TRBJ2-2; unclear D gene. The germline CDR1 and CDR2 sequences are KGHSH and LQKENI. The CDR3 is 16 residues long. The V gene lost 3 bases and the J gene lost 0 bases, with 11 bases spanning the gap.

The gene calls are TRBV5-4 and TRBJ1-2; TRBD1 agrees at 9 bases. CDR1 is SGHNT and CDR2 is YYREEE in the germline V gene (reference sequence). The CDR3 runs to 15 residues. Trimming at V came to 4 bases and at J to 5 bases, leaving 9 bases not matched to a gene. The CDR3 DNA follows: TGTGCCAGCAGCCCCACAGGGGGCGCAGGATATGGCTACACCTTC. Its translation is CASSPTGGAGYGYTF.

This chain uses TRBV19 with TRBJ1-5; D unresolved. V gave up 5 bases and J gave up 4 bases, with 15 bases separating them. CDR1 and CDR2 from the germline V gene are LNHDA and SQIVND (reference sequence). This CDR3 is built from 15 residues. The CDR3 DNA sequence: TGTGCCAGTAGTGCCTCCGAGGCCTTAAATCAGCCCCAGCATTTT. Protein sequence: CASSASEALNQPQHF.

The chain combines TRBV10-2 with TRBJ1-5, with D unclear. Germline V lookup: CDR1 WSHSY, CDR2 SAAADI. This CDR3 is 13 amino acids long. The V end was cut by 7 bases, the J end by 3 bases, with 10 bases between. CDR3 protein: CASTAGINQPQHF. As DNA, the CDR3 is TGCGCCAGCACCGCGGGAATCAATCAGCCCCAGCATTTT.

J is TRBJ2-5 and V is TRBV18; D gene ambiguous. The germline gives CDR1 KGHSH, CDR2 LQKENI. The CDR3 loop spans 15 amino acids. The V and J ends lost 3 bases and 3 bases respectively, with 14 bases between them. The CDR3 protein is CASSPSAYSKETQYF. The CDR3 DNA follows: TGTGCCAGCTCACCCTCGGCCTACAGTAAAGAGACCCAGTACTTC.

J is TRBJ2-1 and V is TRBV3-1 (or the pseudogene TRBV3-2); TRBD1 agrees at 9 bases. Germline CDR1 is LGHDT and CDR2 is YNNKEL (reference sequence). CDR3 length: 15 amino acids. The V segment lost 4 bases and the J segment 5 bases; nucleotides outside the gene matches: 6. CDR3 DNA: TGTGCCAGCAGCCGCCGGGACAGGGAAGACAATGAGCAGTTCTTC. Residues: CASSRRDREDNEQFF.

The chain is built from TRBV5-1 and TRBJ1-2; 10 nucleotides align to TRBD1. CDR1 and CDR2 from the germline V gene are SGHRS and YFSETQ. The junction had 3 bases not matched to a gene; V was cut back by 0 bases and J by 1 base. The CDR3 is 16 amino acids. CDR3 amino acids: CASSLEGQGLNYGYTF. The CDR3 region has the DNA TGCGCCAGCAGCTTGGAGGGACAGGGGCTTAACTATGGCTACACCTTC.

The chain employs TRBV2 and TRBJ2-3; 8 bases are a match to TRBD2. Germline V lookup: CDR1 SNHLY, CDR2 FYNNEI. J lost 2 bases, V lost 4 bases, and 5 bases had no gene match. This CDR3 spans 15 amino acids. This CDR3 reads CASSGGTRDTDTQYF. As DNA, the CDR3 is TGTGCCAGCAGTGGCGGGACTAGGGACACAGATACGCAGTATTTT. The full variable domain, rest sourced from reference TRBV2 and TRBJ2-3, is EPEVTQTPSHQVTQMGQEVILRCVPISNHLYFYWYRQILGQKVEFLVSFYNNEISEKSEIFDDQFSVERPDGSNFTLKIRSTKLEDSAMYFCASSGGTRDTDTQYFGPGTRLTVL.